The T cell receptor (beta chain) described here comes from a study of blood T cell repertoires in COVID-19. Across the whole study: COVID-19 samples collected from the United States, Italy and Spain covered acute and convalescent phases. PBMCs, B-cell-depleted T cells, or T cells were the source of the cDNA or gDNA that made up the material.

Clones were sequenced by immunoSEQ multiplex PCR, and TCRdb holds only the in-frame ones, with some missing. The data show about 250,000 clones, with 80% to 90% seen just once and more than 6.5% held by the top ten. CDR1 and CDR2 from the germline V gene are SGHTA and FQGNSA. V lost 1 base, J lost 2 bases, and 7 bases stayed unmatched. CDR3 length: 16 amino acids. This receptor was obtained from a man between 35 and 55 years old with active or convalescent COVID-19. Sequencing was performed on peripheral blood. The chain joins TRBV7-2 to TRBJ2-5; the match to TRBD1 covers 7 bases. The CDR3 spells CASSLGGFRGQETQYF. For the CDR3, the DNA is TGTGCCAGCAGCTTAGGAGGTTTCAGGGGGCAAGAGACCCAGTACTTC.